The 26 T cell receptor beta chains below come from one sample, sequenced in a study of human T cells and chemical hapten exposure. TCRdb independently ran MiXCR on the RACE reads; one entry per CDR3 protein. Of some 200,000 distinct CDR3 sequences listed, approximately 20% are singletons. Time point specified: patch test 1, 2 weeks after DPC sensitization. The treatment denotes: therapeutic diphenylcyclopropenone sensitization with weekly scalp DPC. Sequencing was performed on whole blood, taken in connection with sensitization to the hapten diphenylcyclopropenone (DPC). These receptors originate from a woman between 50 and 59 years old with alopecia areata. Some clones in this sample may be carry-over from other donors' samples.

This chain links TRBV11-2 with TRBJ2-3; a possible D gene is TRBD2 (6 bases). V lost 1 base and J 0 bases, leaving 8 bases between the germline ends. The CDR3 sequence is 15 residues long. The germline V gene has CDR1 SGHAT and CDR2 FQNNGV. CDR3 region: CASSLGAGSTDTQYF. CDR3 nucleotides: TGTGCCAGCAGCTTAGGCGCGGGGAGCACAGATACGCAGTATTTT.

On this clonotype: One end of the junction varies from germline; a read error may be responsible. V gene TRBV29-1 combines with J gene TRBJ1-2; 9 bases line up with TRBD1. Germline loops: CDR1 SQVTM, CDR2 ANQGSEA. The CDR3 runs 14 residues. The CDR3 here is CSVEGQGKENGYTF. The CDR3 DNA reads TGCAGCGTAGAAGGACAGGGGAAGGAAAACGGCTACACCTTC.

This clonotype appeared a single time. V gene TRBV29-1 combines with J gene TRBJ2-3, with 7 bases fitting TRBD2. The CDR3 is 17 amino acids. V lost 6 bases to trimming and J lost 4 bases; unmatched junction nucleotides: 19. Germline V gene sequence: CDR1 SQVTM, CDR2 ANQGSEA. CDR3 region: CSVPLREMAGVADTQYF. The CDR3 nucleotides read TGCAGCGTCCCACTAAGGGAGATGGCGGGAGTAGCAGATACGCAGTATTTT.

This chain uses TRBV15 with TRBJ2-2; no definite D call. V lost 0 bases and J lost 0, with 11 bases in between. The germline CDR1 and CDR2 sequences are LNHNV and YYDKDF (reference sequence). This CDR3 comprises 17 residues. CDR3 bases: TGTGCCACCAGCAGAGATTATACGGGCCCGAACACCGGGGAGCTGTTTTTT. This sequence encodes CATSRDYTGPNTGELFF.

This chain joins TRBV10-1 and TRBJ2-5; no clear D. In germline, CDR1 is WNHNN, CDR2 SYGVQD (reference sequence). Trimming removed 9 bases from V and 4 bases from J, with 15 bases in between. The CDR3 runs to 13 residues. CDR3 in amino acids: CARDKRIGETQYF. The CDR3 DNA is TGCGCCAGAGATAAAAGGATTGGAGAGACCCAGTACTTC.

Many counts were recorded for this clonotype. The J gene is TRBJ2-1, the V gene TRBV2; 13 nucleotides line up with TRBD2. The germline V gene has CDR1 SNHLY and CDR2 FYNNEI. V shed 5 bases, J shed 8 bases, and the junction held 6 bases outside the gene matches. The CDR3 is 15 amino acids. Here the CDR3 reads CASSSGTSGIHEQFF. The CDR3 bases are TGTGCCAGCAGTTCCGGGACTAGCGGGATCCATGAGCAGTTCTTC.

This clonotype was picked up a small number of times. The V gene is TRBV10-3, the J gene TRBJ2-1, with unresolved D. The CDR3 runs to 12 residues. CDR1 and CDR2 (germline): ENHRY, SYGVKD. Trimming pared 7 bases from V and 7 bases from J, leaving 11 bases between. CDR3 in amino acids: CAITGVGNEQFF. As DNA, the CDR3 is TGTGCCATCACTGGTGTTGGGAATGAGCAGTTCTTC.

This clonotype was found a few times. The rearrangement links TRBV20-1 to TRBJ1-1; D is uncertain. The germline V gene has CDR1 DFQATT and CDR2 SNEGSKA (reference sequence). Trimming pared 5 bases from V and 4 bases from J, leaving 8 bases between. The CDR3 sequence is 11 residues long. The DNA for the CDR3 is TGCAGTGCTTTGCCAGGCACTGAAGCTTTCTTT. This codes for CSALPGTEAFF.

V and J are TRBV7-9 and TRBJ2-3; D is perhaps TRBD1 (5 bases). V shed 5 bases and J shed 5 bases, with 14 bases lying between them. Germline lookup yields CDR1 SEHNR and CDR2 FQNEAQ (reference sequence). This CDR3 has 14 residues. CDR3 amino acids: CASSLVGGQDTQYF. The CDR3 DNA follows: TGTGCCAGCAGCCTGGTGGGCGGACAAGATACGCAGTATTTT.

This clonotype has a single count. The chain employs TRBV3-1 and TRBJ2-3; D is unclear. CDR1 LGHDT and CDR2 YNNKEL come from the germline V gene (reference sequence). The CDR3 has 14 amino acids. The V and J ends lost 0 bases and 4 bases respectively, with 8 bases between them. The CDR3 bases are TGTGCCAGCAGCCAAGATTTTTCCGCAGATACGCAGTATTTT. The encoded protein is CASSQDFSADTQYF.

This rearrangement joins TRBV20-1 to TRBJ1-2, with TRBD1 as a possible D gene (5 bases). The CDR3 is 13 residues long. V was shortened by 0 bases and J by 8 bases, with 13 bases between the two germline ends. Germline V gives CDR1 DFQATT, CDR2 SNEGSKA (reference sequence). CDR3 DNA: TGCAGTGCTAGAGATGGGGGGGGTCTAGGCTACACCTTC. As protein: CSARDGGGLGYTF.

This clonotype has just a few counts. The rearrangement links TRBV11-3 to TRBJ2-3; TRBD2 matches 9 bases. CDR3 length equals 16 residues. The J segment lost 2 bases and the V segment lost 5 bases, leaving 8 bases of the junction unmatched. Germline loops: CDR1 SGHNT, CDR2 YENEEA. CDR3 loop: CASSDSGTSHTDTQYF. The CDR3 bases are TGTGCCAGCAGCGACTCCGGGACTAGCCACACAGATACGCAGTATTTT.

The V and J genes are TRBV20-1 and TRBJ1-1; no firm D call. Germline CDR1 DFQATT, CDR2 SNEGSKA (reference sequence). V lost 6 bases to trimming and J lost 0 bases, with 11 bases between them. CDR3 size: 13 residues. The CDR3 loop is CSAPGELNTEAFF. In DNA, the CDR3 is TGCAGTGCCCCCGGGGAGCTGAACACTGAAGCTTTCTTT.

V usage is TRBV5-6 and J usage is TRBJ1-5; unclear D gene. The germline V gene has CDR1 SGHDT and CDR2 YYEEEE. CDR3 size: 15 residues. The ends were cut back, 1 base at V and 1 base at J, with 9 bases in the middle. The CDR3 DNA is TGTGCCAGCAGCTTGTTTTCTGCGAGCAATCAGCCCCAGCATTTT. As protein: CASSLFSASNQPQHF.

This chain joins TRBV6-5 and TRBJ2-2; D possibly corresponds to TRBD1 (6 bases). The CDR3 totals 13 residues. Germline V CDR1 and CDR2: MNHEY, SVGAGI. Trimming pared 6 bases from V and 4 bases from J, leaving 9 bases between. Written as DNA, the CDR3 is TGTGCCAGCAGCCGGACAGCCACCGGGGAGCTGTTTTTT. Its protein is CASSRTATGELFF.

This clonotype was detected a few times. The chain carries TRBV5-6 and TRBJ2-7; 7 bases are a match to TRBD2. This CDR3 contains 18 residues. Germline CDR1 SGHDT, CDR2 YYEEEE. The V and J ends lost 4 bases and 3 bases, in that order; junction bases with no gene match: 19. The CDR3 loop reads CASSVSSGAVQLNYEQYF. The DNA of the CDR3 is TGTGCCAGCAGCGTCTCTAGCGGTGCTGTGCAACTTAACTACGAGCAGTACTTC.

This clonotype showed up just a few times. The J gene is TRBJ1-1, the V gene TRBV12-5; 8 nucleotides agree with TRBD1. The CDR3 sequence is 14 residues long. Germline trimming cut 2 bases from V and 3 bases from J; bases unmatched to any gene: 2. Germline CDR1 reads LGHNT; CDR2 reads FRNRAP. CDR3 DNA: TGTGCTAGTGGTTTGAACAGGGGGGACACTGAAGCTTTCTTT. Translated: CASGLNRGDTEAFF.

V gene TRBV20-1 combines with J gene TRBJ2-3, with D possibly called TRBD1 or TRBD2 (5 bases each). The CDR3 length is 16 residues. V gave up 3 bases and J gave up 2 bases, with 18 bases separating them. Germline loops: CDR1 DFQATT, CDR2 SNEGSKA (reference sequence). The CDR3 reads CSARGTGAQLTDTQYF. The CDR3 DNA reads TGCAGTGCTAGGGGGACCGGGGCCCAACTCACAGATACGCAGTATTTT.

The chain combines TRBV10-3 with TRBJ2-1; the match to TRBD2 covers 11 bases. The V gene end was trimmed by 4 bases and the J gene end by 9 bases; junction bases not matched to a gene: 8. The germline V gene has CDR1 ENHRY and CDR2 SYGVKD. The CDR3 spans 15 residues. CDR3 nucleotides: TGTGCCATCAGTGGAATAGCGGGAGGGCCGGGTGAGCAGTTCTTC. Its protein product is CAISGIAGGPGEQFF.

In its sample, this clonotype was seen a few times. The chain couples TRBV29-1 to TRBJ1-2; 7 bases map to TRBD1. Germline V gives CDR1 SQVTM, CDR2 ANQGSEA. The CDR3 covers 12 residues. With 6 bases clipped from V and 8 bases from J, the junction kept 9 bases outside the gene matches. The CDR3 is CSVPTGVGGYTF. The CDR3 nucleotides read TGCAGCGTACCCACAGGGGTCGGAGGCTACACCTTC.

This clonotype has only a few counts. V usage is TRBV11-1 and J usage is TRBJ1-1, with TRBD1 identical over 11 bases. There are 14 residues in the CDR3. V lost 5 bases to trimming and J lost 5 bases; unmatched junction nucleotides: 4. Germline CDR1 SGHAT, CDR2 FQDESV (reference sequence). The CDR3 loop reads CASSRTGGFTEAFF. The CDR3 DNA sequence: TGTGCCAGCAGCCGGACAGGGGGCTTTACTGAAGCTTTCTTT.

This clonotype turned up a few times. This chain joins TRBV9 and TRBJ1-1, with no clear D. Trimming removed 0 bases at V and 0 bases at J, with 3 bases between. The CDR3 length is 13 residues. CDR1 is SGDLS, CDR2 YYNGEE, per germline. The CDR3 DNA reads TGTGCCAGCAGCGTAGAGTTGAACACTGAAGCTTTCTTT. Its protein is CASSVELNTEAFF.

V is TRBV9 and J is TRBJ2-1; D is undetermined. The length of the CDR3 is 13 residues. Germline assignment: CDR1 SGDLS and CDR2 YYNGEE. The V end lost 6 bases, the J end lost 6 bases, and 13 bases lay between the germline ends. The CDR3 DNA is TGTGCCAGCAACGCCCATAGTGGCAATGAGCAGTTCTTC. Its protein is CASNAHSGNEQFF.

The chain couples TRBV6-1 to TRBJ2-4; D not certain. Germline V gives CDR1 MNHNS, CDR2 SASEGT. This CDR3 comprises 13 residues. V lost 7 bases to trimming and J lost 6 bases, with 13 bases between them. DNA for the CDR3: TGTGCCAGCACCAAAGACAAGATAAACATTCAGTACTTC. This encodes CASTKDKINIQYF.

V usage is TRBV19 and J usage is TRBJ1-5; 12 nucleotides line up with TRBD1. This CDR3 has 15 amino acids. The V segment lost 3 bases and the J segment 6 bases; nucleotides outside the gene matches: 3. CDR1 is LNHDA, CDR2 SQIVND, per germline (reference sequence). CDR3 residues: CASSMGQGAIQPQHF. Here the CDR3 DNA reads TGTGCCAGTAGTATGGGACAGGGGGCGATTCAGCCCCAGCATTTT.

This clonotype was seen a few times. The V and J genes are TRBV29-1 and TRBJ1-2; no firm D call. V gave up 6 bases and J gave up 6 bases, with 17 bases separating them. The CDR3 runs 13 residues. Germline V gene data show CDR1 as SQVTM and CDR2 as ANQGSEA. The CDR3 sequence is CSVRSPGNNGYTF. CDR3 in DNA: TGCAGCGTCCGATCACCGGGGAATAATGGCTACACCTTC.